Below are 6 T cell receptor beta chains sequenced from a single sample in a study of shared clonotypes between healthy human individuals. Method: immunoSEQ multiplex PCR; TCRdb's copy keeps in-frame clones and lacks some. Here the sample spans 650,000 to 750,000 clones, about two thirds being singletons. Sequenced: memory CD4+ T cells sorted from blood. Subset denoted: CD45RA-negative fraction. These receptors came from a young woman in good health.

The genes are TRBV19 and TRBJ1-5; TRBD1 is a possible D gene (5 bases). This CDR3 comprises 17 residues. Germline-derived CDR1 and CDR2 are LNHDA and SQIVND (reference sequence). With 2 bases removed from V and 4 bases from J, the gap between germline ends came to 18 bases. CDR3 bases: TGTGCCAGTAGTATAATGGGCAGGCAGTGGGGGAATCAGCCCCAGCATTTT. This codes for CASSIMGRQWGNQPQHF. Full variable domain (remainder filled in from reference TRBV19 and TRBJ1-5): DGGITQSPKYLFRKEGQNVTLSCEQNLNHDAMYWYRQDPGQGLRLIYYSQIVNDFQKGDIAEGYSVSREKKESFPLTVTSAQKNPTAFYLCASSIMGRQWGNQPQHFGDGTRLSIL.

The gene calls are TRBV28 and TRBJ2-4; D ambiguous. Germline CDR1 is MDHEN and CDR2 is SYDVKM. The CDR3 runs 14 residues. Between the trimmed V and J ends, which lost 6 bases and 0 bases, there was a span of 9 bases. CDR3 sequence reads: CASRVSLAKNIQYF. CDR3 bases: TGTGCCAGCAGAGTAAGTCTAGCCAAAAACATTCAGTACTTC.

V gene TRBV28 combines with J gene TRBJ2-2; D might be TRBD2 (6 bases). This CDR3 region has 17 residues. The V gene's germline CDR1 is MDHEN and CDR2 SYDVKM. Trimming stripped 8 bases from V and 7 bases from J, with 26 bases between. CDR3 sequence reads: CASGTAGTASFGGELFF. The CDR3 nucleotides read TGTGCCAGCGGGACTGCCGGGACGGCCTCCTTCGGCGGGGAGCTGTTTTTT.

The V call is TRBV10-1, the J call TRBJ2-1; TRBD2 matches 11 bases. The CDR3 runs 16 residues. V was clipped by 1 base and J by 4 bases; unmatched bases: 3. In germline, CDR1 is WNHNN, CDR2 SYGVQD (reference sequence). The DNA of the CDR3 is TGCGCCAGCAGTGAGTTAGGGACTAGCGGTTACAATGAGCAGTTCTTC. This translates into CASSELGTSGYNEQFF.

The chain has TRBV18 and TRBJ2-5; 9 nucleotides match TRBD1. Losses at the gene ends were 9 bases for V and 5 bases for J; bases not matched to a gene: 7. CDR3 size: 13 residues. The germline gives CDR1 KGHSH, CDR2 LQKENI. CDR3 amino acids: CASSRDRVETQYF. For the CDR3, the DNA is TGTGCCAGTTCCCGGGACAGGGTTGAGACCCAGTACTTC.

Only a few counts were recorded for this clone. This sequence joins TRBV7-2 and TRBJ2-5, with D perhaps TRBD1 (6 bases). Germline V gives CDR1 SGHTA, CDR2 FQGNSA. With 3 bases removed from V and 1 base from J, the gap between germline ends came to 18 bases. This CDR3 comprises 17 residues. The CDR3 reads CASSFLRGTLSQETQYF. The CDR3 bases are TGTGCCAGCAGCTTCCTTAGGGGGACCCTATCCCAAGAGACCCAGTACTTC.